This T cell receptor (beta chain) was identified during a study of blood T cell repertoires in COVID-19. At the level of the study: From the United States, Italy and Spain came samples of acute and convalescent COVID-19. T cells, B-cell-depleted T cells, or PBMCs provided the cDNA or gDNA that served as material.

Trimming left V 5 bases short and J 2 bases short, with 7 bases between. The CDR3 sequence is 13 residues long. Germline-derived CDR1 and CDR2 are SGHTA and FQGNSA. Authors' processing steps: Estimates of nucleated cell counts were drawn from the amplification of reference gene primers. The table came from immunoSEQ multiplex PCR; TCRdb's copy has only in-frame clones and leaves some out. V, J and clone size are taken as reported in that table, and D and trimming were inferred from the DNA itself. The table lists hundreds of thousands of clones, more than 70% of them singletons. Material for sequencing was peripheral blood. The TCR sequence derives from a woman between 45 and 65 years old who had recovered from COVID-19. The genes are TRBV7-2 and TRBJ1-3; D is uncertain. The CDR3, as DNA: TGTGCCAGCAGCCCGGGAGCTGGAAACACCATATATTTT. Translation: CASSPGAGNTIYF.